This T cell receptor beta chain originates from a study of Graves' ophthalmopathy and Graves' hyperthyroidism. This clonotype was counted ten times or more. The CDR3 extends over 15 amino acids. The V and J ends lost 2 bases and 0 bases respectively, with 8 bases between them. Germline CDR1 reads MDHEN; CDR2 reads SYDVKM. Investigators amplified TCR beta CDR3 regions from RNA transcripts. Following a first-round RT-PCR that used HTBI primers, a second-round multiplex PCR was carried out. TCRdb redid the calling of the multiplex PCR reads with MiXCR, one entry per CDR3 protein. This sample has 300,000 to 400,000 distinct CDR3 sequences, with about a sixth found just once.

This TCR derives from an adult man with Graves' ophthalmopathy. The chain combines TRBV28 with TRBJ1-3; D is unclear. The material sequenced was peripheral blood. CDR3 in amino acids: CASSLDGSSGNTIYF. CDR3 coding DNA: TGTGCCAGCAGTTTAGACGGGAGCTCTGGAAACACCATATATTTT.